The sequence of this T cell receptor beta chain was determined in a study of shared clonotypes between healthy human individuals. V shed 2 bases and J 6 bases; nucleotides not matched to a gene: 4. CDR1 is MDHEN, CDR2 SYDVKM, per germline. The CDR3 is 16 residues long. Here immunoSEQ multiplex PCR was the method, and the copy in TCRdb shows in-frame clones only, minus some. The table includes about 490,000 clones, almost 80% detected once. This clone showed up just once. The sequence derives from a woman between 35 and 50 years old in good health. Some clones in this sample may be carry-over from other donors' samples. The V call is TRBV28, the J call TRBJ2-1; the match to TRBD2 covers 13 bases. The sample consisted of PBMCs. The CDR3 reads CASSLRTSGGVNEQFF. As DNA, the CDR3 is TGTGCCAGCAGTTTAAGGACTAGCGGGGGAGTCAATGAGCAGTTCTTC.